A selection of T cell receptor beta chains follows, all from one sample in a study of neurological immune-mediated disorders. TCRdb re-called the 5' RACE reads with MiXCR, one entry per CDR3 protein. The sample holds 65,000 to 85,000 distinct CDR3 sequences; 5% to 6.5% are singletons and the top ten take approximately 8%. The sample comprised PBMCs. Receptors originate from a woman in her sixties or seventies with multiple sclerosis. CDR3s include the opening cysteine and the closing phenylalanine or tryptophan. The order of the fields is D gene, CDR3 length, clone size, J gene, V gene, CDR3 protein, CDR3 DNA. A D gene is named only where the DNA matches it firmly. For some rows the clone size is stated as once, few or many, or as a class when expanded; others skip it.

D: NA
length: 14
size: many
J: TRBJ2-5
V: TRBV9
CDR3: CASSVGLPRETQYF
DNA: TGTGCCAGCAGCGTGGGACTTCCACGAGAGACCCAGTACTTC

D: TRBD1
length: 14
size: many
J: TRBJ2-7
V: TRBV7-2
CDR3: CASSPQTGTYEQYF
DNA: TGTGCCAGCAGCCCCCAGACAGGGACCTACGAGCAGTACTTC

D: TRBD1
length: 15
size: many
J: TRBJ1-1
V: TRBV28
CDR3: CASSRTGGWSTEAFF
DNA: TGTGCCAGCAGCCGGACAGGGGGCTGGAGCACTGAAGCTTTCTTT

D: NA
length: 14
size: many
J: TRBJ1-1
V: TRBV7-9
CDR3: CASRGYPKNTEAFF
DNA: TGTGCCAGCAGGGGCTATCCGAAGAACACTGAAGCTTTCTTT

D: NA
length: 12
size: many
J: TRBJ1-1
V: TRBV20-1
CDR3: CSARIRGTEAFF
DNA: TGCAGTGCACGGATCCGGGGGACTGAAGCTTTCTTT

D: NA
length: 15
size: many
J: TRBJ1-5
V: TRBV4-2
CDR3: CASSQDSGSNQPQHF
DNA: TGTGCCAGCAGCCAAGACAGTGGTTCCAATCAGCCCCAGCATTTT

D: NA
length: 14
size: many
J: TRBJ1-2
V: TRBV3-1
CDR3: CASSQDGRGGSYTF
DNA: TGTGCCAGCAGCCAAGATGGACGGGGCGGTAGCTACACCTTC

D: NA
length: 14
size: few
J: TRBJ2-7
V: TRBV5-1
CDR3: CASSLGTPSYEQYF
DNA: TGCGCCAGCAGCTTAGGAACTCCCTCCTACGAGCAGTACTTC

D: NA
length: 11
size: many
J: TRBJ1-2
V: TRBV29-1
CDR3: CSVLAPDGYTF
DNA: TGCAGCGTTCTGGCACCCGATGGCTACACCTTC

D: TRBD2
length: 14
size: many
J: TRBJ2-5
V: TRBV20-1
CDR3: CSASRLAPWETQYF
DNA: TGCAGTGCTAGCAGACTAGCTCCATGGGAGACCCAGTACTTC

D: NA
length: 14
size: NA
J: TRBJ2-2
V: TRBV16
CDR3: CASSQLSNTGELFF
DNA: TGTGCCAGCAGCCAATTGTCCAACACCGGGGAGCTGTTTTTT

D: TRBD2
length: 15
size: many
J: TRBJ2-3
V: TRBV7-9
CDR3: CASGGVAGGQDTQYF
DNA: TGTGCCAGCGGAGGTGTAGCGGGGGGGCAAGATACGCAGTATTTT

D: NA
length: 15
size: NA
J: TRBJ1-4
V: TRBV7-2
CDR3: CASNLVSSGREKLFF
DNA: TGTGCCAGCAACTTAGTCAGCAGCGGGCGTGAAAAACTGTTTTTT

D: NA
length: 13
size: many
J: TRBJ2-5
V: TRBV20-1
CDR3: CSAPGAGQETQYF
DNA: TGCAGTGCCCCGGGGGCGGGCCAAGAGACCCAGTACTTC

D: NA
length: 16
size: many
J: TRBJ2-1
V: TRBV5-1
CDR3: CASSLDGQGSYNEQFF
DNA: TGCGCCAGCAGCTTGGATGGGCAGGGGTCCTACAATGAGCAGTTCTTC

D: NA
length: 14
size: many
J: TRBJ2-2
V: TRBV29-1
CDR3: CSVGVSPPAGELFF
DNA: TGCAGCGTTGGAGTTAGCCCACCGGCCGGGGAGCTGTTTTTT

D: TRBD1
length: 15
size: many
J: TRBJ2-7
V: TRBV5-6
CDR3: CASNPPGQGRYEQYF
DNA: TGTGCCAGCAACCCCCCGGGACAGGGGAGGTACGAGCAGTACTTC

D: TRBD2
length: 16
size: many
J: TRBJ2-3
V: TRBV5-1
CDR3: CASSPQAGVRTDTQYF
DNA: TGCGCCAGCAGCCCTCAGGCGGGGGTTCGGACAGATACGCAGTATTTT

D: TRBD1
length: 13
size: many
J: TRBJ2-1
V: TRBV10-3
CDR3: CAIRGTGYNEQFF
DNA: TGTGCCATCAGGGGGACAGGGTACAATGAGCAGTTCTTC

D: NA
length: 14
size: many
J: TRBJ2-7
V: TRBV5-1
CDR3: CASRTRQETYEQYF
DNA: TGCGCCAGCAGAACGCGACAGGAGACCTACGAGCAGTACTTC

D: TRBD1
length: 16
size: many
J: TRBJ2-2
V: TRBV5-1
CDR3: CASSLGTGDRTGELFF
DNA: TGCGCCAGCAGCTTGGGTACAGGGGATCGTACCGGGGAGCTGTTTTTT

D: TRBD1
length: 14
size: many
J: TRBJ1-5
V: TRBV5-1
CDR3: CASSSGGAGQPQHF
DNA: TGCGCCAGCAGCTCAGGGGGCGCAGGGCAGCCCCAGCATTTT

D: TRBD1
length: 16
size: few
J: TRBJ1-2
V: TRBV6-6
CDR3: CASSYGTQGRDYGYTF
DNA: TGTGCCAGCAGTTACGGAACACAGGGGAGGGACTATGGCTACACCTTC

D: TRBD2
length: 18
size: many
J: TRBJ2-1
V: TRBV5-1
CDR3: CASSPLTDSGGAFNEQFF
DNA: TGCGCCAGCAGCCCACTGACCGATAGCGGGGGGGCTTTTAATGAGCAGTTCTTC

D: NA
length: 14
size: many
J: TRBJ2-7
V: TRBV3-1
CDR3: CASSHDVGGYEQYF
DNA: TGTGCCAGCAGCCACGATGTGGGCGGCTACGAGCAGTACTTC

D: TRBD1
length: 15
size: many
J: TRBJ1-1
V: TRBV11-2
CDR3: CASSWQGTGDSEAFF
DNA: TGTGCCAGCAGCTGGCAGGGGACAGGTGACTCTGAAGCTTTCTTT

D: NA
length: 15
size: many
J: TRBJ2-7
V: TRBV7-2
CDR3: CASSLAVGRDHEQYF
DNA: TGTGCCAGCAGCTTAGCAGTTGGCAGGGACCACGAGCAGTACTTC

D: TRBD1
length: 16
size: few
J: TRBJ2-7
V: TRBV6-2/TRBV6-3
CDR3: CASRTSRGRRSYEQYF
DNA: TGTGCCAGCAGAACTTCCAGGGGGCGGAGGTCCTACGAGCAGTACTTC

D: TRBD1
length: 15
size: many
J: TRBJ1-2
V: TRBV5-6
CDR3: CASSARGQGNYGYTF
DNA: TGTGCCAGCAGCGCAAGGGGACAGGGTAACTATGGCTACACCTTC

D: TRBD1
length: 16
size: many
J: TRBJ2-3
V: TRBV20-1
CDR3: CSVITGTGKSTDTQYF
DNA: TGCAGTGTAATCACGGGGACAGGGAAAAGCACAGATACGCAGTATTTT

D: TRBD1
length: 17
size: many
J: TRBJ2-5
V: TRBV5-1
CDR3: CASSRTPGTGGEETQYF
DNA: TGCGCCAGCAGCCGGACCCCCGGGACAGGGGGCGAAGAGACCCAGTACTTC